This T cell receptor (beta chain) derives from a study of cytomegalovirus exposure and HLA in healthy donors. Notes on the study in general: A later analysis reportedly identified an Asian-associated ancestry cluster as carrying fewer N-insertions than the approximately 640-donor mean. Because they were indistinguishable, some V segments, including TRBV6-2 and TRBV6-3, were excluded.

Germline assignment: CDR1 SGHTA and CDR2 FQGTGA. Trimming took off 4 bases at V and 1 base at J, with 14 bases between the two ends. The CDR3 is 15 residues long. PCR employed 60 Vbeta and 13 Jbeta primers. Here immunoSEQ multiplex PCR was the method, and the copy in TCRdb shows in-frame clones only, minus some. There are roughly 60,000 clones in the sample; 65% to 90% occur only once, and around 4.7% lies in the top ten. Notes on this clone: Antigen specificity is unknown.

The receptor was derived from a man younger than 45 in good health and CMV-seronegative. Sequences were obtained from PBMCs. V usage is TRBV7-3 and J usage is TRBJ2-7; tentative D call: TRBD1 (5 bases). The CDR3 is CASSSMPGQSYEQYF. The DNA for the CDR3 is TGTGCCAGCAGCTCTATGCCCGGACAATCCTACGAGCAGTACTTC.